The text below deals with one TCR beta chain. The antigen this receptor binds is unknown. The record has no base qualities; no much larger clone is one base away. This sample is drawn from a study of OX40 agonist ivuxolimab in advanced cancers. Broadly, across the study: Ivuxolimab, which targeted the costimulatory receptor OX40 (CD134), was an agonistic, fully human IgG2 monoclonal antibody. Prior anti-PD-1, anti-PD-L1 or anti-CTLA-4 therapy was permitted, and checkpoint inhibitors had been received by 40% to 50% of dose-escalation patients. Among the approximately 54 dose-escalation patients, some 20 had hepatocellular carcinoma, around 15 melanoma, 9 renal cell carcinoma and 9 head and neck cancer. In the dose-escalation cohort, around four fifths of patients were male, and the mean age was approximately 64 years, with a range of about 20 to 90. Intravenous ivuxolimab was administered to patients every 2 weeks at six dose levels: 0.01, 0.1, 0.3, 1.5, 3 and 10 mg/kg. The paper reports the monotherapy dose-escalation portion (N ≈ 50 patients) of the phase I ivuxolimab trial. Peripheral TCRbeta sequencing was intended to test whether TCR sequence diversity was altered and clonal T-cell expansion was caused by ivuxolimab. Partial responses were achieved by three dose-escalation patients, of whom one had hepatocellular carcinoma and two had cutaneous melanoma. The study at large found these results: Low levels of normalized T-cell clonal expansion were also shown by some nonresponding patients. Clonal expansion of both CD4+ and CD8+ blood T cells was observed from baseline to week 6 at doses 0.1 to 3.0 mg/kg. Antigen specificity was not determined for the clonally expanded peripheral T cells. After ivuxolimab, more expanded clones were found on average in CD8+ T cells than in CD4+ T cells. In the 0.1-3.0 mg/kg groups, partial responders had among the lowest normalized peripheral clonal expansion, particularly in CD8+ T cells.

The cysteine opens and the phenylalanine closes a CDR3 of 15 amino acids. CDR3 DNA only is kept here, 45 bases in frame from base 1. V sheds 5 bases and J sheds 0 bases, leaving 13 bases between their ends. CDR1 and CDR2, looked up from the germline V gene, are MNHEY and SVGAGI. Patients with autoimmune disease history or receiving systemic immunosuppression were excluded from the trial. Peripheral blood for TCR sequencing was collected from all dose cohorts at baseline, on cycle 4 day 1, and on cycle 7 day 1. Samples came from an open-label, multicenter, first-in-human phase I dose-escalation trial of ivuxolimab. Adults with locally advanced or metastatic melanoma, renal cell, hepatocellular, or head and neck squamous cell carcinoma were enrolled in the trial. Before TCR sequencing, CD4+ T cells and CD8+ T cells from peripheral blood were sorted into separate populations. To sequence the TCRbeta CDR3 region, genomic DNA was isolated from the sorted cells. TCRbeta CDR3 regions were sequenced using the immunoSEQ Assay. TCRdb carries this immuneACCESS record with in-frame sequences only. Its versions omit some clonotypes, under half of them owing to an unresolved V gene in the studies checked, with the rest unexplained. The sample table lists tens of thousands of clones, around 93% of them with a count of one. The leading ten clones occupy around 30% of the sample.

The sequence joins TRBV6-5 to TRBJ2-5; the best D guess is TRBD1, with 5 bases matching. The starting material was CD4+ or CD8+ T cells sorted from blood, obtained in a trial of the OX40 agonist ivuxolimab. The receptor was derived from an adult with an advanced solid tumor such as melanoma, head and neck, liver or kidney cancer. DNA sequence: TGTGCCAGCAGTGCAGGGCCCCCGTACCAAGAGACCCAGTACTTC. The encoded protein is CASSAGPPYQETQYF.